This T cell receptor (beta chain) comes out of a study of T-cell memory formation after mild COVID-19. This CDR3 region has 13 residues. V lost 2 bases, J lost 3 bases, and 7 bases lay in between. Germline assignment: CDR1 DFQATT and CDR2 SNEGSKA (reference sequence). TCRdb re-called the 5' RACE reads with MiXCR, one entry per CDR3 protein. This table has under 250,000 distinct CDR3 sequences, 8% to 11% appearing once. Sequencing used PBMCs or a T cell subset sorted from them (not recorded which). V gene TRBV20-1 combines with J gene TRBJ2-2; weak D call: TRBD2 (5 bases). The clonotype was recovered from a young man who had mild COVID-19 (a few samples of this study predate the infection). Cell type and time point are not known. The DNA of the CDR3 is TGCAGTGCTAGACTAGCCCACACCGGGGAGCTGTTTTTT. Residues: CSARLAHTGELFF.